This T cell receptor beta chain was found in a study of cytomegalovirus exposure and HLA in healthy donors. Notes on the study in general: Some TCR beta chains (more than 150 of them) were listed as cytomegalovirus-associated.

To note about this clone: Its antigen is undetermined.

Looked up from germline, CDR1 is SGHDT and CDR2 is YYEEEE. The CDR3 is 16 amino acids. Trimming took 0 bases from V and 2 from J, leaving 11 bases between them. The protocol was immunoSEQ multiplex PCR, while the TCRdb copy is restricted to in-frame clones and leaves out a portion. This repertoire shows 68,000 or so clones, about 89% found once; its top ten account for 1% to 1.5%. The clonotype comes from a woman aged 18-29 years in good health and CMV-seronegative. The chain links TRBV5-6 to TRBJ2-2; possible D gene TRBD2, 5 bases. The material sequenced was PBMCs. CDR3 protein: CASSLDRGYNTGELFF. CDR3 in DNA: TGTGCCAGCAGCTTGGATCGGGGATATAACACCGGGGAGCTGTTTTTT. Complete variable domain (other parts from reference TRBV5-6 and TRBJ2-2): DAGVTQSPTHLIKTRGQQVTLRCSPKSGHDTVSWYQQALGQGPQFIFQYYEEEERQRGNFPDRFSGHQFPNYSSELNVNALLLGDSALYLCASSLDRGYNTGELFFGEGSRLTVL.